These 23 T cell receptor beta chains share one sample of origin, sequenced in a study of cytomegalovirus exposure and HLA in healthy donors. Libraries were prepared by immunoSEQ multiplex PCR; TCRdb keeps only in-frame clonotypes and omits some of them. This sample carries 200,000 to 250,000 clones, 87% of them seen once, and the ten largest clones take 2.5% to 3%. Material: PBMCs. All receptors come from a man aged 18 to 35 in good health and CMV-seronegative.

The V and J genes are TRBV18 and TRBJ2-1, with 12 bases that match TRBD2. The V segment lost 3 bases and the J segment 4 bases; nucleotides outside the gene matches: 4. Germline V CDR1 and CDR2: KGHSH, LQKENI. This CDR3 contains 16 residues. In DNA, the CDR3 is TGTGCCAGCTCACCCCGGACTAGCGGGGATTACAATGAGCAGTTCTTC. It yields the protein CASSPRTSGDYNEQFF.

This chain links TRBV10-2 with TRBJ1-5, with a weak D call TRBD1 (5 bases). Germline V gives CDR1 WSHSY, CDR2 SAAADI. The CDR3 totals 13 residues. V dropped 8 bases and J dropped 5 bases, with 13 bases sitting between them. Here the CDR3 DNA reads TGCGCCAGCTCGGGACTTTGGGATCAGCCCCAGCATTTT. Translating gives CASSGLWDQPQHF.

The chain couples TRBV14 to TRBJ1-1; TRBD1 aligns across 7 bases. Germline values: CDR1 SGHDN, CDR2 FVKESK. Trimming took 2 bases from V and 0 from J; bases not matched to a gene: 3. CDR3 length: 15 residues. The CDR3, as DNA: TGTGCCAGCAGCCAATGGGGACAGATGAACACTGAAGCTTTCTTT. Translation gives CASSQWGQMNTEAFF.

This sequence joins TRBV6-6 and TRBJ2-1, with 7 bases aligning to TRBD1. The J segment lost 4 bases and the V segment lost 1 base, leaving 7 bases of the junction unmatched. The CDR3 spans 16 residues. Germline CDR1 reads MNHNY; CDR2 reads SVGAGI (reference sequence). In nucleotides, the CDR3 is TGTGCCAGCAGTTACTTGCCTGGGACAGAGTACAATGAGCAGTTCTTC. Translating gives CASSYLPGTEYNEQFF.

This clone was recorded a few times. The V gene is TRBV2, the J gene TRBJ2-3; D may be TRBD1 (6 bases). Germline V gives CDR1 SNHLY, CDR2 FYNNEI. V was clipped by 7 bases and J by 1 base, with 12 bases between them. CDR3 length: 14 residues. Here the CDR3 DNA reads TGTGCCAGCAATGGGGGACAACGCACAGATACGCAGTATTTT. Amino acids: CASNGGQRTDTQYF.

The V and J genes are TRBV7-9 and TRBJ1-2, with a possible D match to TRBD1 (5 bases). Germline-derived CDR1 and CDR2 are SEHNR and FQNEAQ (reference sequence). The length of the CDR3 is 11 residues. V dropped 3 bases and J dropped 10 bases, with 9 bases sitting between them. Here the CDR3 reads CASSLGGDYTF. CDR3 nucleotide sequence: TGTGCCAGCAGCTTGGGAGGGGACTACACCTTC.

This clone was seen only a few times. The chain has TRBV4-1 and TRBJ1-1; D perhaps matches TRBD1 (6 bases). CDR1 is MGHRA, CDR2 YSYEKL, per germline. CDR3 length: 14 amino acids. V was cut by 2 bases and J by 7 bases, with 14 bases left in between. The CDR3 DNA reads TGCGCCAGCAGCCAACTGACAGGCCGTGATGAAGCTTTCTTT. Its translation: CASSQLTGRDEAFF.

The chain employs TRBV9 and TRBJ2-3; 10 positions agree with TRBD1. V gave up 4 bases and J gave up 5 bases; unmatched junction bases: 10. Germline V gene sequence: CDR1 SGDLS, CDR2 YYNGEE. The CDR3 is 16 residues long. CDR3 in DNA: TGTGCCAGCAGCCTTACCCCGGGACAGGGGTTAGATACGCAGTATTTT. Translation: CASSLTPGQGLDTQYF.

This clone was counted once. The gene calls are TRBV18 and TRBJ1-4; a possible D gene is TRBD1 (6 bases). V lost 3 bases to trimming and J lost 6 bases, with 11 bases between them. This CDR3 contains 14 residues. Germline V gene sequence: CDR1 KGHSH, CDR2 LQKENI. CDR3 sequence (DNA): TGTGCCAGCTCACCGGGGGCCACGGATGAAAAACTGTTTTTT. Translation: CASSPGATDEKLFF.

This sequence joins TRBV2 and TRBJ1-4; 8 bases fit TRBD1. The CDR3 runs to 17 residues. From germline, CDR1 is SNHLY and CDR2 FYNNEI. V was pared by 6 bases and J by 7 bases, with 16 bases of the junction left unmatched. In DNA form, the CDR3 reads TGTGCCAGCAGGACGAACTCAGGGGGCGGACTTGGTGAAAAACTGTTTTTT. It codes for CASRTNSGGGLGEKLFF. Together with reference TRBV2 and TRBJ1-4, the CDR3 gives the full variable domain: EPEVTQTPSHQVTQMGQEVILRCVPISNHLYFYWYRQILGQKVEFLVSFYNNEISEKSEIFDDQFSVERPDGSNFTLKIRSTKLEDSAMYFCASRTNSGGGLGEKLFFGSGTQLSVL.

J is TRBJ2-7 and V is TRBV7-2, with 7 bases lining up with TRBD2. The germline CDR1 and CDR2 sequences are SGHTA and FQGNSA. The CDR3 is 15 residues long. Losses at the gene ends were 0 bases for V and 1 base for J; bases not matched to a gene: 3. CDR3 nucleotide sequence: TGTGCCAGCAGCTTAGCATCTAGCGGTTCCTACGAGCAGTACTTC. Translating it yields CASSLASSGSYEQYF.

This CDR3 reads CASSLGVGQEAFF. The DNA for the CDR3 is TGCGCCAGCAGCTTGGGGGTTGGACAAGAAGCTTTCTTT. This chain joins TRBV5-1 and TRBJ1-1, with a tentative D call TRBD1 (5 bases). This CDR3 has 13 amino acids. Germline V CDR1 and CDR2: SGHRS, YFSETQ. Trimming removed 0 bases at V and 8 bases at J, with 11 bases between. Based on the CDR3 plus reference TRBV5-1 and TRBJ1-1, the full variable domain is KAGVTQTPRYLIKTRGQQVTLSCSPISGHRSVSWYQQTPGQGLQFLFEYFSETQRNKGNFPGRFSGRQFSNSRSEMNVSTLELGDSALYLCASSLGVGQEAFFGQGTRLTVV.

The CDR3 nucleotides read TGTGCCAGCAAGCGGGGGGTTTCGTTCCATGGCTACACCTTC. It yields the protein CASKRGVSFHGYTF. The chain joins TRBV19 to TRBJ1-2; maybe TRBD1 (5 bases). Trimming took off 9 bases at V and 6 bases at J, with 20 bases between the two ends. Germline assignment: CDR1 LNHDA and CDR2 SQIVND (reference sequence). This CDR3 has 14 amino acids.

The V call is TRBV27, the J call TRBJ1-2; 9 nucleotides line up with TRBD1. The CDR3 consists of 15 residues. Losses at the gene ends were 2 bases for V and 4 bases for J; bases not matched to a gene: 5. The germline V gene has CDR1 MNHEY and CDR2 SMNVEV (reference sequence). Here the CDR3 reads CASSLETGGSYGYTF. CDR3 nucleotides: TGTGCCAGCAGTTTAGAGACAGGGGGTAGCTATGGCTACACCTTC.

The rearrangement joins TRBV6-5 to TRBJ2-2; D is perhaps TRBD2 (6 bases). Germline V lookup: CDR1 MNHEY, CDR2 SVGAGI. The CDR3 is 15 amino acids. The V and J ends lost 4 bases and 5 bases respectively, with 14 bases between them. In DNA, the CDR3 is TGTGCCAGCAGTTCGGAGGGGAGAGCAACCGGGGAGCTGTTTTTT. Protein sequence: CASSSEGRATGELFF.

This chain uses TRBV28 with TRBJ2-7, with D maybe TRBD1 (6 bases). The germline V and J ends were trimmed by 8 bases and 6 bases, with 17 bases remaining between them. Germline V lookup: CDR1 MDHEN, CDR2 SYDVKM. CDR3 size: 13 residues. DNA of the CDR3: TGTGCCAGCGGGCCGGGACAATCAATCGAGCAGTACTTC. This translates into CASGPGQSIEQYF.

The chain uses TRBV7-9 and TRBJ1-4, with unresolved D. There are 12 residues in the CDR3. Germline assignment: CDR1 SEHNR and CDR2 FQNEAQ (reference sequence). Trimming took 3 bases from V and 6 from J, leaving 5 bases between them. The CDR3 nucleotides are TGTGCCAGCAGCTTCTTTGATGAAAAACTGTTTTTT. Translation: CASSFFDEKLFF.

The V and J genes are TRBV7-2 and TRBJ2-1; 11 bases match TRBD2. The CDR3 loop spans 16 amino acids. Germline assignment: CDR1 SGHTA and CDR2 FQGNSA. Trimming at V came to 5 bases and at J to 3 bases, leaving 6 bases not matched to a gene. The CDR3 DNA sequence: TGTGCCAGCAGCCCGACCGGGACTAGCGGCTACAATGAGCAGTTCTTC. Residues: CASSPTGTSGYNEQFF.

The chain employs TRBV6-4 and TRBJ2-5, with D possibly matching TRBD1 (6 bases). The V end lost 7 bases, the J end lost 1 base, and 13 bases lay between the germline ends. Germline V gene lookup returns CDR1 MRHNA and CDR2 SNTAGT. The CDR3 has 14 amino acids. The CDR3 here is CASNQGSFQETQYF. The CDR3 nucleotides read TGTGCCAGCAACCAGGGGTCGTTCCAAGAGACCCAGTACTTC.

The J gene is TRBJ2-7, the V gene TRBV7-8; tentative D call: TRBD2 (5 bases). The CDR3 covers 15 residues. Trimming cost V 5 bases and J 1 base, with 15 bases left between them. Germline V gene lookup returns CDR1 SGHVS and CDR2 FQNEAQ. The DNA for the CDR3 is TGTGCCAGCAGCCGAGGCCGGGATCTATCCTACGAGCAGTACTTC. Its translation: CASSRGRDLSYEQYF.

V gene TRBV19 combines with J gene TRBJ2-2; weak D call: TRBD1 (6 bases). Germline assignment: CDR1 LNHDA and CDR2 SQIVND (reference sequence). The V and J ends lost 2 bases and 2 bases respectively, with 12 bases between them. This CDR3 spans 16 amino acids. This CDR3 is CASSISGTRNTGELFF. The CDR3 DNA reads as TGTGCCAGTAGTATATCCGGGACACGAAACACCGGGGAGCTGTTTTTT.

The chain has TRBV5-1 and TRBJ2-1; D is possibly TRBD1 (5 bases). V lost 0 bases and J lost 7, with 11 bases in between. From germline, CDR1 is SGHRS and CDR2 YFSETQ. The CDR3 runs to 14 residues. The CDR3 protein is CASSLGAGSNEQFF. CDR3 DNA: TGCGCCAGCAGCTTGGGGGCAGGGTCGAATGAGCAGTTCTTC.

For the CDR3, the DNA is TGTGCCAGCAGCACCCGGATGGGGGGTGTTACCGGGGAGCTGTTTTTT. Encoded protein: CASSTRMGGVTGELFF. V gene TRBV7-2 combines with J gene TRBJ2-2; possibly TRBD2 for D (6 bases). The ends were cut back, 5 bases at V and 5 bases at J, with 18 bases in the middle. The CDR3 sequence is 16 residues long. Germline V gives CDR1 SGHTA, CDR2 FQGNSA.